The TCR beta chain described here comes from a study of human T cells and chemical hapten exposure. Time point indicated: pre-sensitization, week 0. The treatment was: therapeutic diphenylcyclopropenone sensitization with weekly scalp DPC. MiXCR, applied by TCRdb to the RACE reads, yields one record per CDR3 protein. The profile shows over 300,000 distinct CDR3 sequences, approximately 5.1% of them singletons. This clonotype has a handful of counts. Source: whole blood, taken in connection with sensitization to the hapten diphenylcyclopropenone (DPC). The source is a woman aged 50 to 60 with alopecia areata. Some clones in this sample may be carry-over from other donors' samples.

CDR3 sequence: CASSFLGQGPLRGYTF. CDR3 DNA: TGTGCCAGCAGCTTTTTAGGCCAGGGCCCTTTGAGGGGCTACACCTTC. This sequence joins TRBV7-8 and TRBJ1-2; tentatively, D is TRBD1 (5 bases). Germline V CDR1 and CDR2: SGHVS, FQNEAQ. Trimming stripped 3 bases from V and 8 bases from J, with 22 bases between. The CDR3 runs 16 residues.